This entry describes one T cell receptor (beta chain). No antigen is known for it. A much larger clone sits a single nucleotide away, making a read error possible. CDR1 SGHAT and CDR2 FQNNGV come from the germline V gene. The CDR3 runs 15 residues. In TCRdb, the multiplex PCR reads were re-called with MiXCR into one record per CDR3 protein. In the table there are more than 80,000 distinct CDR3 sequences, under 40% of which are singletons. This sample is drawn from a study of breast tumors, draining lymph nodes, adjacent tissues. Overall study findings and caveats: Findings are consistent with lymph node origin and intratumoral expansion of most tumor T cells. Tumor repertoires ranked between lymph nodes and nontumor tissue in diversity, with V and J gene preferences. The lymph node origin of tumor T cells was framed as consistent with a hypothesis, not demonstrated. Luminal-like breast cancer showed significantly higher tumor–nontumor repertoire similarity than basal-like.

Breast cancer patients provided tissue from their axillary draining lymph nodes. The gene calls are TRBV11-2 and TRBJ2-6; the D is unclear. The TCR comes from a female donor with breast cancer. Some clones in this sample may be carry-over from other donors' samples. The source material was axillary lymph node tissue. CDR3 sequence: CASRVGVSAANVLTF. As DNA, the CDR3 is TGTGCCAGCAGGGTTGGAGTATCTGCGGCCAACGTCCTGACTTTC. Together with reference TRBV11-2 and TRBJ2-6, the CDR3 gives the full variable domain: EAGVAQSPRYKIIEKRQSVAFWCNPISGHATLYWYQQILGQGPKLLIQFQNNGVVDDSQLPKDRFSAERLKGVDSTLKIQPAKLEDSAVYLCASRVGVSAANVLTFGAGSRLTVL.